These 23 T cell receptor beta chains were sequenced from one sample in a study of shared clonotypes between healthy human individuals. In the naive CD8 group, cells lacked CD45RO and were positively selected for CCR7, so terminally differentiated effector memory CD45RA+ cells were left out. Only in-frame clones appear in the TCRdb table, and some are missing; sequencing was by immunoSEQ multiplex PCR. The sample carries about 2 million clones, about 95% recorded once. Sequenced: naive CD8+ T cells sorted from blood. The receptors were gathered from a man aged 18 to 29 in good health.

The genes are TRBV27 and TRBJ2-7; D perhaps matches TRBD1 (5 bases). Germline V gene sequence: CDR1 MNHEY, CDR2 SMNVEV (reference sequence). This CDR3 spans 13 amino acids. Trimming removed 5 bases from V and 4 bases from J, with 12 bases in between. Here the CDR3 DNA reads TGTGCCAGCAGTCAGACAGAGTCTTACGAGCAGTACTTC. Its translation: CASSQTESYEQYF.

The chain is built from TRBV7-9 and TRBJ1-2; D not resolved. This CDR3 comprises 16 residues. The V and J ends lost 2 bases and 4 bases respectively, with 17 bases between them. Germline V gives CDR1 SEHNR, CDR2 FQNEAQ (reference sequence). CDR3 region: CASSLLRETLRYGYTF. DNA for the CDR3: TGTGCCAGCAGCTTACTGAGAGAAACCCTTCGCTATGGCTACACCTTC.

V is TRBV7-9 and J is TRBJ2-3, with 9 bases identical to TRBD2. Germline V gene lookup returns CDR1 SEHNR and CDR2 FQNEAQ (reference sequence). Trimming at V came to 1 base and at J to 4 bases, leaving 0 bases not matched to a gene. The CDR3 consists of 14 residues. In DNA, the CDR3 is TGTGCCAGCAGCTTAGGCGGGGGGGCAGATACGCAGTATTTT. As protein: CASSLGGGADTQYF.

This clone was seen only a few times. The identical CDR3 is also encoded by other nucleotide sequences in the sample. This chain joins TRBV10-3 and TRBJ1-2, with 8 bases lining up with TRBD1. Germline CDR1 is ENHRY and CDR2 is SYGVKD. V was clipped by 3 bases and J by 2 bases; unmatched bases: 2. This CDR3 contains 14 residues. The CDR3 DNA follows: TGTGCCATCAGTGATCCAGGGGGCAACTATGGCTACACCTTC. The encoded protein is CAISDPGGNYGYTF.

This clone came up once. This CDR3 is also generated by other DNA sequences in the sample. This chain's CDR3 is CASSLVGYEQYF. Here the CDR3 DNA reads TGTGCCAGCAGCTTGGTGGGATACGAGCAGTACTTC. The rearrangement links TRBV5-8 to TRBJ2-7; D gene uncertain. Trimming stripped 0 bases from V and 4 bases from J, with 5 bases between. This CDR3 region has 12 residues. The germline CDR1 and CDR2 sequences are SGHTS and YDEGEE.

The chain has TRBV30 and TRBJ2-1; 7 nucleotides match TRBD1. The germline V gene has CDR1 GTSNPN and CDR2 SVGIG (reference sequence). The ends lost 3 bases at V and 2 bases at J; junction bases unmatched: 1. This CDR3 spans 13 amino acids. CDR3 protein: CAWSQGAYNEQFF. Written as DNA, the CDR3 is TGTGCCTGGAGCCAGGGGGCCTACAATGAGCAGTTCTTC.

The J gene is TRBJ2-1, the V gene TRBV5-6; perhaps D is TRBD1 or TRBD2 (6 bases each). The V and J ends lost 3 bases and 0 bases respectively, with 10 bases between them. This CDR3 region has 15 residues. Germline CDR1 is SGHDT and CDR2 is YYEEEE. The CDR3 loop reads CASSWRGSSYNEQFF. DNA for the CDR3: TGTGCCAGCAGCTGGAGGGGGAGCTCCTACAATGAGCAGTTCTTC.

The chain combines TRBV27 with TRBJ1-2; D is unresolved. Deletions cut 3 bases from V and 8 bases from J, with 16 bases between. CDR1 and CDR2 (germline): MNHEY, SMNVEV (reference sequence). CDR3 size: 14 residues. CDR3 DNA: TGTGCCAGCAGTTTTCTCGGACCATCTACAGGCTACACCTTC. Translation: CASSFLGPSTGYTF.

This sequence joins TRBV5-1 and TRBJ2-3; 10 bases map to TRBD2. Trimming took 2 bases from V and 0 from J; bases not matched to a gene: 6. CDR1 is SGHRS, CDR2 YFSETQ, per germline. The CDR3 runs to 17 residues. The CDR3 sequence is CASSLRLAGASTDTQYF. CDR3 in DNA: TGCGCCAGCAGCTTACGACTAGCGGGTGCTAGCACAGATACGCAGTATTTT.

Of note for this clone: The junction departs from germline at one end; a sequencing error may be responsible. The chain is built from TRBV7-7 and TRBJ2-1; D unclear. CDR3 size: 13 residues. Germline V gene lookup returns CDR1 SSHAT and CDR2 FNYEAQ (reference sequence). DNA for the CDR3: TGTGCTAGCAGCTTAGTGGTAGCCGGTGAGCAGTTCTTC. Protein product: CASSLVVAGEQFF.

This chain uses TRBV10-3 with TRBJ2-2; perhaps TRBD2 as D (5 bases). V was shortened by 8 bases and J by 2 bases, with 15 bases between the two germline ends. This CDR3 region has 15 residues. Germline CDR1 and CDR2: ENHRY and SYGVKD. CDR3 sequence: CAIPRDSPNTGELFF. The CDR3 nucleotides are TGTGCCATCCCCCGGGATAGCCCAAACACCGGGGAGCTGTTTTTT.

Only one count was recorded for this clone. V gene TRBV6-1 combines with J gene TRBJ2-7; unclear D gene. Germline loops: CDR1 MNHNS, CDR2 SASEGT. With 2 bases removed from V and 2 bases from J, the gap between germline ends came to 10 bases. This CDR3 has 14 amino acids. CDR3 sequence (DNA): TGTGCCAGCAGTGAACCGGGCAGAGCCTACGAGCAGTACTTC. Translation gives CASSEPGRAYEQYF.

This clone was seen once. The chain carries TRBV18 and TRBJ2-3, with D uncertain. The CDR3 totals 16 residues. Between the trimmed V and J ends, which lost 4 bases and 2 bases, there was a span of 16 bases. CDR1 KGHSH and CDR2 LQKENI come from the germline V gene. CDR3 bases: TGTGCCAGCTCACATAAACGGAGTAGAGACACAGATACGCAGTATTTT. Encoded protein: CASSHKRSRDTDTQYF. The full variable domain, completed using reference TRBV18 and TRBJ2-3, is NAGVMQNPRHLVRRRGQEARLRCSPMKGHSHVYWYRQLPEEGLKFMVYLQKENIIDESGMPKERFSAEFPKEGPSILRIQQVVRGDSAAYFCASSHKRSRDTDTQYFGPGTRLTVL.

The CDR3 DNA sequence: TGTGCCATCAGTGAGGCAGGGTACGGCTACACCTTC. Amino acid sequence: CAISEAGYGYTF. The V and J genes are TRBV10-3 and TRBJ1-2; tentatively, D is TRBD1 (5 bases). Germline CDR1 reads ENHRY; CDR2 reads SYGVKD. There are 12 residues in the CDR3. The germline V and J ends were trimmed by 2 bases and 8 bases, with 9 bases remaining between them.

CDR3 nucleotide sequence: TGTGCCTGGACCGCTCTTAATTCACCCCTCCACTTT. Protein: CAWTALNSPLHF. This chain links TRBV30 with TRBJ1-6; no clear D. Germline V gene sequence: CDR1 GTSNPN, CDR2 SVGIG (reference sequence). V was clipped by 4 bases and J by 6 bases, with 7 bases between them. The CDR3 loop spans 12 amino acids.

The genes are TRBV6-1 and TRBJ2-1; 9 nucleotides agree with TRBD1. Germline CDR1 MNHNS, CDR2 SASEGT. The trim removed 6 bases at V and 2 bases at J, leaving 5 bases unmatched. CDR3 length equals 15 residues. DNA of the CDR3: TGTGCCAGCAGGGATGGACAGGGGACCTACAATGAGCAGTTCTTC. Protein: CASRDGQGTYNEQFF.

The rearrangement links TRBV28 to TRBJ1-5; no reliable D call. Looked up from germline, CDR1 is MDHEN and CDR2 is SYDVKM. Trimming cost V 2 bases and J 5 bases, with 16 bases left between them. The CDR3 is 16 amino acids. In nucleotides, the CDR3 is TGTGCCAGCAGTTTAGTCGCTTTGGCCGGCGATCAGCCCCAGCATTTT. It codes for CASSLVALAGDQPQHF.

This clone appeared a single time. At one boundary the junction diverges from the germline segment, which might be a read error. The genes are TRBV7-7 and TRBJ1-4; D gene unclear. Germline CDR1 SSHAT, CDR2 FNYEAQ (reference sequence). The CDR3 has 15 amino acids. The CDR3: CASSLKASEGEKLFF. The CDR3 coding sequence is TGTGCTAGCAGCTTAAAGGCGTCAGAGGGCGAAAAACTGTTTTTT.

The chain couples TRBV28 to TRBJ2-5; 8 nucleotides match TRBD1. This CDR3 is 15 amino acids long. The V segment lost 6 bases and the J segment 5 bases; nucleotides outside the gene matches: 11. Germline V gene lookup returns CDR1 MDHEN and CDR2 SYDVKM. The CDR3 DNA sequence: TGTGCCAGCAGCCAGGACAGGGCCGGGTTGGAGACCCAGTACTTC. Translating it yields CASSQDRAGLETQYF.

The chain is built from TRBV27 and TRBJ1-1, with a possible D match to TRBD1 (5 bases). V was clipped by 2 bases and J by 5 bases, with 12 bases between them. Germline loops: CDR1 MNHEY, CDR2 SMNVEV (reference sequence). The length of the CDR3 is 14 residues. CDR3 in DNA: TGTGCCAGCAGTTTAATGGGCGGGGGGACTGAAGCTTTCTTT. This sequence encodes CASSLMGGGTEAFF.

The CDR3 DNA reads TGTGCCAGCAGCTCGGGACAGGGGGTGGGTGGCTACACCTTC. This sequence encodes CASSSGQGVGGYTF. V usage is TRBV7-8 and J usage is TRBJ1-2; 11 nucleotides align to TRBD1. The V gene's germline CDR1 is SGHVS and CDR2 FQNEAQ. The CDR3 sequence is 14 residues long. The trim removed 4 bases at V and 7 bases at J, leaving 5 bases unmatched.

CDR3 sequence reads: CASSLLDRANEQFF. CDR3 DNA sequence: TGTGCCAGCAGTTTATTGGACAGGGCGAATGAGCAGTTCTTC. This rearrangement joins TRBV27 to TRBJ2-1; 8 bases align to TRBD1. The CDR3 has 14 residues. Germline lookup yields CDR1 MNHEY and CDR2 SMNVEV (reference sequence). Trimming at V came to 1 base and at J to 7 bases, leaving 3 bases not matched to a gene.

J is TRBJ2-7 and V is TRBV5-1, with TRBD1 identical over 8 bases. CDR3 size: 15 residues. Trimming took 2 bases from V and 5 from J; bases not matched to a gene: 9. Germline V gene sequence: CDR1 SGHRS, CDR2 YFSETQ. DNA for the CDR3: TGCGCCAGCAGCTTTCTGGACAGGGCTGTCCACGAGCAGTACTTC. It translates to CASSFLDRAVHEQYF.